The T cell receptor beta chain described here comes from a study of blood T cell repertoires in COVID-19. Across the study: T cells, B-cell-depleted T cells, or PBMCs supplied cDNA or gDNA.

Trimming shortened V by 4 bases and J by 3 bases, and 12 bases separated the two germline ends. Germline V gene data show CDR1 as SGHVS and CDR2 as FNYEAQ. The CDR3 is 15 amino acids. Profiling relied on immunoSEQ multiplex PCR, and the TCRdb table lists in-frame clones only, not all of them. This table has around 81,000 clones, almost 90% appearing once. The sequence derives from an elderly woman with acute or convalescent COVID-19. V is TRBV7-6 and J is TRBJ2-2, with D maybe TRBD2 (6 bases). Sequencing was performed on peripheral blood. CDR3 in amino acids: CASSSGTQDTGELFF. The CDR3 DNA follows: TGTGCCAGCAGCTCCGGGACTCAAGACACCGGGGAGCTGTTTTTT.